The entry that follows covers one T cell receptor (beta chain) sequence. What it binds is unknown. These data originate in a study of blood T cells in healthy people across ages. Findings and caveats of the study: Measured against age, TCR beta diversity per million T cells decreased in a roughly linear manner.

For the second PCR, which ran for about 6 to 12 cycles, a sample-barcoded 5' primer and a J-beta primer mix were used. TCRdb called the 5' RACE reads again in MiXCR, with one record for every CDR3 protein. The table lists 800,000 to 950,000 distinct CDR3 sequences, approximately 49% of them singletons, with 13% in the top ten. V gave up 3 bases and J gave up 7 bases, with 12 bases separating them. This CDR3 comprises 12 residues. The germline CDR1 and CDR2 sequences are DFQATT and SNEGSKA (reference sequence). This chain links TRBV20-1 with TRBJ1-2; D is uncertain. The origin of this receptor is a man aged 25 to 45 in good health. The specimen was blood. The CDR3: CSARRSGLGYTF. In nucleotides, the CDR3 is TGCAGTGCTAGGCGCAGTGGGCTTGGCTACACCTTC.